The rows below give T cell receptor beta chains drawn from one sample of a study of radiotherapy plus CTLA-4 blockade in lung cancer. Assay: immunoSEQ multiplex PCR; the TCRdb copy retains only in-frame clones and omits some. The sample has approximately 40,000 clones, just over 85% seen once. The sample was peripheral blood, taken from a patient treated with radiotherapy plus ipilimumab. The receptors originated from a human donor with non-small cell lung cancer whose response to radiotherapy plus ipilimumab could not be evaluated. Each CDR3 is given with its conserved first and last residue.

J gene	V gene	CDR3 protein
TRBJ1-5	TRBV6-1	CASSEGTGGSLSNQPQHF
TRBJ2-1	TRBV29-1	CSVEEALLSAGEQFF
TRBJ2-4	TRBV11-2	CASSPPPGQATLAKNIQYF
TRBJ1-1	TRBV2	CASRPAFF
TRBJ1-4	TRBV6-5	CAVRVGEKLFF
TRBJ2-7	TRBV11-2	CASSLGGLAYEQYF
TRBJ2-5	TRBV29-1	CSAGKASGRGQETQYF
TRBJ1-2	TRBV7-9	CASGTGTGGVGGYTF
TRBJ1-1	TRBV28	CASIGGNLEAFF
TRBJ2-7	TRBV6-1	CASRGQSRLLYEQYF
TRBJ2-7	TRBV29-1	CSVEDNKGVTYEQYF
TRBJ1-2	TRBV27	CASSEYAGQGQGYTF
TRBJ2-5	TRBV11-2	CASSFGGGETQYF
TRBJ2-7	TRBV5-1	CASSPRDRGSYEQYF
TRBJ2-7	TRBV9	CASSVNSGTSGAEQYF
TRBJ2-2	TRBV9	CASSVSSGIGTGELFF
TRBJ2-3	TRBV7-2	CASSGGTSGGTDTQYF
TRBJ2-7	TRBV28	CASSLAGSGYEQYF
TRBJ2-3	TRBV2	CASSVAGGSTDTQYF
TRBJ2-5	TRBV28	CASSTSSRAETQYF